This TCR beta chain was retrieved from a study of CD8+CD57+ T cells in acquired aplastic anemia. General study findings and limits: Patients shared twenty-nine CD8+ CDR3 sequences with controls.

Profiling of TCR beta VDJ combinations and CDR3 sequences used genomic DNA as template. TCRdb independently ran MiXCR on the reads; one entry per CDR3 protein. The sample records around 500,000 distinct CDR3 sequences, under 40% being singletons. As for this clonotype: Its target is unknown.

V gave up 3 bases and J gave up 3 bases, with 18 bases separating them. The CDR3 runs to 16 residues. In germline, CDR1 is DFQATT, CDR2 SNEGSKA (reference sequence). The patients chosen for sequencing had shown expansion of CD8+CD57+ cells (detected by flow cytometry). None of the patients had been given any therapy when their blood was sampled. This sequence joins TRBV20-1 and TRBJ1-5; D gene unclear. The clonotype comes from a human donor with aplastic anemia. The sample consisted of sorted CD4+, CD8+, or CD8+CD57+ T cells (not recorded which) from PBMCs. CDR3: CSAREPVRYNNQPQHF. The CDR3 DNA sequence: TGCAGTGCTAGGGAACCCGTCCGTTATAACAATCAGCCCCAGCATTTT.